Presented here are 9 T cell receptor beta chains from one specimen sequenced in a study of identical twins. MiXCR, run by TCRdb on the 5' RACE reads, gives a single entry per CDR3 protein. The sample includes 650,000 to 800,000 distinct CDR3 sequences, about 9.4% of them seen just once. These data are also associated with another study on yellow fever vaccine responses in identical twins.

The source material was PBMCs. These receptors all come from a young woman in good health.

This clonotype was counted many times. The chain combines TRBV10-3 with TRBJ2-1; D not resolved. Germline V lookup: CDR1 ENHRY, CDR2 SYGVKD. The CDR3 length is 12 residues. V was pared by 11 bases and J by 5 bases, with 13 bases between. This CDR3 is CAVQSRDNEQFF. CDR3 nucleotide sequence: TGTGCCGTTCAATCCCGGGACAATGAGCAGTTCTTC.

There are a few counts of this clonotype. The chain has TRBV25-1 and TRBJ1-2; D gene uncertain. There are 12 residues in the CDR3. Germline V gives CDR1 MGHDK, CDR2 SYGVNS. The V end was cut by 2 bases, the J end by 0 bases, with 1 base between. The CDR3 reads CASSEPNYGYTF. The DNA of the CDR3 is TGTGCCAGCAGTGAACCTAACTATGGCTACACCTTC.

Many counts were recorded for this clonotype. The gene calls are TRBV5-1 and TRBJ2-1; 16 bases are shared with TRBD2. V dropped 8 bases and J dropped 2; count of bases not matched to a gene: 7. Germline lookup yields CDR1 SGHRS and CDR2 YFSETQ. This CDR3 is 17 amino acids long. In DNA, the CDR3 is TGCGCCAGTGAAACCGGGACTAGCGGGAGGGCCTACAATGAGCAGTTCTTC. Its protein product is CASETGTSGRAYNEQFF.

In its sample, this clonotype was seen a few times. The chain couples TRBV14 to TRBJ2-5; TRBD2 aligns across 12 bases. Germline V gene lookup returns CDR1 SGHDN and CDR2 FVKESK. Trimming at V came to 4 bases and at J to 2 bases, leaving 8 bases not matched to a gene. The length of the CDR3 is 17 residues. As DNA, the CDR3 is TGTGCCAGCAGCCGTAGACTAGCGGGAGTCGGACAAGAGACCCAGTACTTC. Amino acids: CASSRRLAGVGQETQYF.

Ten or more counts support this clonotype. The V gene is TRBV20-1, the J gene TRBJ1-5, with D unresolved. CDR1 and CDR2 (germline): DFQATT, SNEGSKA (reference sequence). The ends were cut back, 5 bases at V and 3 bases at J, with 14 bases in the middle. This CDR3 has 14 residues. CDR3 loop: CSAPRGRINQPQHF. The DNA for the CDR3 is TGCAGTGCTCCCCGCGGCCGGATCAATCAGCCCCAGCATTTT.

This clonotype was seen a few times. CDR3: CAWTPDDRGLSEQFF. DNA of the CDR3: TGTGCCTGGACCCCGGACGACAGGGGGCTAAGCGAGCAGTTCTTC. V is TRBV30 and J is TRBJ2-1, with 10 bases identical to TRBD1. J gave up 10 bases and V 4 bases, and 13 bases lay outside the gene matches. From germline, CDR1 is GTSNPN and CDR2 SVGIG (reference sequence). The length of the CDR3 is 15 residues.

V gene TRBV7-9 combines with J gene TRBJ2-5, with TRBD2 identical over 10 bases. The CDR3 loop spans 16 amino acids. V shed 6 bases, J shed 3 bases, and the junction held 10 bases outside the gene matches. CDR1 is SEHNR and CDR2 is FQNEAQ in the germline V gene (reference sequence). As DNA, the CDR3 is TGTGCCAGCAGACCTACCGTTAGCGGGAGGAAAGAGACCCAGTACTTC. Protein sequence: CASRPTVSGRKETQYF.

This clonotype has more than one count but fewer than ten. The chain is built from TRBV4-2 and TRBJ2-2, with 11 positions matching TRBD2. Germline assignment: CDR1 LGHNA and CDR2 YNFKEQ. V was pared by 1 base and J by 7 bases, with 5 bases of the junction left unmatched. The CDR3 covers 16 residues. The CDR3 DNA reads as TGTGCCAGCAGCCAAGGTAGCGGGGGGGACGTCGGGGAGCTGTTTTTT. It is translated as CASSQGSGGDVGELFF.

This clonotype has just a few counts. CDR3 protein: CATSRLSRGRKYEQYF. CDR3 in DNA: TGTGCCACCAGCAGGCTATCCAGGGGGCGCAAGTACGAGCAGTACTTC. The J gene is TRBJ2-7, the V gene TRBV15, with 8 bases lining up with TRBD1. This CDR3 spans 16 amino acids. V gave up 3 bases and J gave up 4 bases; unmatched junction bases: 11. The germline V gene encodes CDR1 LNHNV and CDR2 YYDKDF (reference sequence).